The sequence of this TCR beta chain was determined in a study of cytomegalovirus exposure and HLA in healthy donors. This clone was seen only once. The PCR used 60 Vbeta and 13 Jbeta primers. Repertoires were generated with immunoSEQ multiplex PCR, while TCRdb's copy carries only in-frame clones and drops some. The sample has approximately 110,000 clones, around 81% seen once. V was pared by 3 bases and J by 4 bases, with 9 bases between. CDR1 SGHAT and CDR2 FQNNGV come from the germline V gene. The CDR3 is made up of 13 amino acids. This sequence joins TRBV11-2 and TRBJ1-2; D may be TRBD1 (5 bases). Sequenced: PBMCs. The sequence was obtained from a woman aged 30 to 39 in good health and CMV-seronegative. The CDR3 DNA reads TGTGCCAGCAGCTTCGTTAGGGGCTATGGCTACACCTTC. Residues: CASSFVRGYGYTF.